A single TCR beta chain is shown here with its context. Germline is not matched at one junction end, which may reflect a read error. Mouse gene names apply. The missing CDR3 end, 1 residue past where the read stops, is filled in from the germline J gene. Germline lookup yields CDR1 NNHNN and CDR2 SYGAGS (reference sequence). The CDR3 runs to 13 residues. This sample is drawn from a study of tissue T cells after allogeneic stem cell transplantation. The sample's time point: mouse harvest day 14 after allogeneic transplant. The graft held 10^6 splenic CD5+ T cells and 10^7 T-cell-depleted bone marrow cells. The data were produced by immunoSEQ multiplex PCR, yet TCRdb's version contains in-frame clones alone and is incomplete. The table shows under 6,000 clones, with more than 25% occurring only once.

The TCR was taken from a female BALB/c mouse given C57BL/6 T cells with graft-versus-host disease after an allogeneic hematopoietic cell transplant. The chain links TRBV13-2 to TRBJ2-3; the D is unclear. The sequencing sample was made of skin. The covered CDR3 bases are TGTGCCAGCAGTGAGGGCAGTGCAGAAACGCTGTAT. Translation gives CASSEGSAETLY. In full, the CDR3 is CASSEGSAETLYF.